The 17 T cell receptor beta chains below come from one sample, sequenced in a study of molecular identifiers for immune sequencing clone quantification. Each CDR3 protein gets one entry after TCRdb re-called the PCR reads with MiXCR. The profile shows more than 550,000 distinct CDR3 sequences, over 25% of them singletons. Specimen: naive CD8+ T cells from blood, with Jurkat cell RNA spiked in. Subset denoted: FACS-sorted CD8+CD4-CCR7+CD45RA+ naive T cells. These receptors came from a human donor in good health. Some libraries in this study had Jurkat cell RNA spiked in.

This clonotype was observed a handful of times. The V gene is TRBV19, the J gene TRBJ1-5; tentative D call: TRBD1 (5 bases). Germline V gene lookup returns CDR1 LNHDA and CDR2 SQIVND (reference sequence). V lost 7 bases and J lost 1, with 14 bases in between. This CDR3 has 15 amino acids. CDR3 sequence: CASNQGLRSNQPQHF. The CDR3 DNA follows: TGTGCCAGTAACCAGGGATTGAGGAGCAATCAGCCCCAGCATTTT.

J is TRBJ2-2 and V is TRBV4-3; 8 bases line up with TRBD1. V shed 3 bases and J 4 bases; nucleotides not matched to a gene: 10. From germline, CDR1 is LGHNA and CDR2 YSLEER. This CDR3 region has 17 residues. CDR3 in DNA: TGCGCCAGCAGCCAGGACAGGGCGGGACCTTTCACCGGGGAGCTGTTTTTT. Translated, it gives CASSQDRAGPFTGELFF.

This clonotype was counted many times. The chain employs TRBV7-2 and TRBJ2-3; D gene uncertain. Germline CDR1 SGHTA, CDR2 FQGNSA. V was clipped by 2 bases and J by 0 bases, with 12 bases between them. This CDR3 region has 16 residues. The CDR3 coding sequence is TGTGCCAGCAGCTTATTGGTGGCAAAAAGCACAGATACGCAGTATTTT. Translated: CASSLLVAKSTDTQYF.

Turning to this clonotype: Since a much larger clone is just one base distant, this may be a read error. The genes are TRBV29-1 and TRBJ1-2, with 7 positions matching TRBD1. This CDR3 spans 11 amino acids. From germline, CDR1 is SQVTM and CDR2 ANQGSEA. The CDR3 sequence: CCVDRANGYTF. The CDR3 DNA is TGCTGCGTTGACAGGGCGAATGGCTACACCTTC.

This clonotype was detected many times. The chain uses TRBV7-9 and TRBJ1-4; unclear D gene. The V end was cut by 1 base, the J end by 3 bases, with 15 bases between. This CDR3 is 17 amino acids long. In germline, CDR1 is SEHNR, CDR2 FQNEAQ (reference sequence). The CDR3, as DNA: TGTGCCAGCAGCTTAGATGTTGTTGGCAGAGCTAATGAAAAACTGTTTTTT. This sequence encodes CASSLDVVGRANEKLFF.

This clonotype was seen ten or more times. The rearrangement uses TRBV28 and TRBJ2-5; D not resolved. CDR1 MDHEN and CDR2 SYDVKM come from the germline V gene. The CDR3 spans 15 residues. Trimming removed 6 bases from V and 0 bases from J, with 14 bases in between. Written as DNA, the CDR3 is TGTGCCAGCAGCCTCAGAGAGACCTACCAAGAGACCCAGTACTTC. Amino acids: CASSLRETYQETQYF. The variable domain in full, with the rest retrieved from reference TRBV28 and TRBJ2-5, is DVKVTQSSRYLVKRTGEKVFLECVQDMDHENMFWYRQDPGLGLRLIYFSYDVKMKEKGDIPEGYSVSREKKERFSLILESASTNQTSMYLCASSLRETYQETQYFGPGTRLLVL.

This clonotype showed up many times. This chain uses TRBV29-1 with TRBJ1-1, with D possibly being TRBD1 (5 bases). The CDR3 runs to 13 residues. V lost 6 bases and J lost 0, with 11 bases in between. From germline, CDR1 is SQVTM and CDR2 ANQGSEA. The CDR3 spells CSVIDSMNTEAFF. CDR3 coding DNA: TGCAGCGTAATCGACAGCATGAACACTGAAGCTTTCTTT.

The chain carries TRBV20-1 and TRBJ2-5, with a tentative D call TRBD1 (5 bases). This CDR3 is 14 amino acids long. Trimming took 4 bases from V and 1 from J, leaving 13 bases between them. CDR1 and CDR2 (germline): DFQATT, SNEGSKA (reference sequence). The CDR3 region is CSAKDFDSQETQYF. The CDR3 DNA follows: TGCAGTGCTAAAGATTTTGACAGCCAAGAGACCCAGTACTTC.

Worth noting for this clonotype: A much larger clone is a single base away; this may be a read error. J is TRBJ1-6 and V is TRBV4-3; D perhaps matches TRBD1 (5 bases). Germline CDR1 is LGHNA and CDR2 is YSLEER. Trimming stripped 3 bases from V and 11 bases from J, with 14 bases between. The CDR3 runs to 14 residues. The CDR3 nucleotides are TGCGCCAGCAGCCATGGAGACAGTCTTCCACCCCTCCACTTT. It encodes CASSHGDSLPPLHF.

This clonotype appeared a few times. This chain connects TRBV24-1 to TRBJ2-3, with D possibly TRBD1 on 6 matching bases. The V and J ends lost 1 base and 0 bases respectively, with 10 bases between them. CDR3 length equals 16 residues. CDR1 is KGHDR and CDR2 is SFDVKD in the germline V gene. This CDR3 reads CATSDLGGHSTDTQYF. The CDR3 DNA reads TGTGCCACCAGTGATTTAGGGGGACATAGCACAGATACGCAGTATTTT.

V and J are TRBV6-1 and TRBJ2-1; TRBD2 matches 9 bases. V lost 2 bases and J lost 4; bases outside the gene matches: 12. The CDR3 is 18 residues long. Germline V gene data show CDR1 as MNHNS and CDR2 as SASEGT. The CDR3 region is CASSESTFSGGLYNEQFF. The CDR3 DNA reads as TGTGCCAGCAGTGAAAGCACATTTAGCGGGGGCCTTTACAATGAGCAGTTCTTC.

V is TRBV3-1 and J is TRBJ2-5; D is perhaps TRBD2 (6 bases). CDR1 and CDR2 (germline): LGHDT, YNNKEL (reference sequence). This CDR3 contains 17 residues. Between the trimmed V and J ends, which lost 3 bases and 1 base, there was a span of 18 bases. CDR3: CASSHDLASVLQETQYF. DNA for the CDR3: TGTGCCAGCAGCCATGATTTGGCTAGCGTTCTCCAAGAGACCCAGTACTTC.

Remarks on this clonotype: This may come from a read error, since a much larger clone is one base off. No conserved phenylalanine or tryptophan is present at the end of the CDR3, so a read error is the likely explanation. This chain connects TRBV5-1 to TRBJ1-1, with a tentative D call TRBD1 (5 bases). CDR3 length: 16 amino acids. From germline, CDR1 is SGHRS and CDR2 YFSETQ. V gave up 1 base and J gave up 0 bases, with 13 bases separating them. CDR3: CASSLPSWDLNTEAFL. As DNA, the CDR3 is TGCGCCAGCAGCTTGCCCTCTTGGGACTTGAACACTGAAGCTTTCCTT.

In this sample, this clonotype turned up many times. J is TRBJ2-3 and V is TRBV6-5, with D perhaps TRBD1 (6 bases). The CDR3 contains 15 residues. Germline V CDR1 and CDR2: MNHEY, SVGAGI. Between the trimmed V and J ends, which lost 6 bases and 0 bases, there was a span of 13 bases. The CDR3 sequence is CASRTGRGSTDTQYF. The CDR3 nucleotides are TGTGCCAGCAGAACAGGGAGAGGTAGCACAGATACGCAGTATTTT.

J is TRBJ2-2 and V is TRBV10-3; weak D call: TRBD1 (5 bases). Germline loops: CDR1 ENHRY, CDR2 SYGVKD. Between the trimmed V and J ends, which lost 3 bases and 1 base, there was a span of 12 bases. CDR3 length equals 16 residues. CDR3 coding DNA: TGTGCCATCAGTGAAAGTGGGCAGGGGAACACCGGGGAGCTGTTTTTT. This translates into CAISESGQGNTGELFF.

The CDR3 sequence: CARVVGGETQYF. The CDR3 coding sequence is TGTGCCCGGGTCGTGGGGGGAGAGACCCAGTACTTC. This chain connects TRBV27 to TRBJ2-5; possibly TRBD2 for D (6 bases). CDR1 is MNHEY and CDR2 is SMNVEV in the germline V gene (reference sequence). The CDR3 has 12 residues. Trimming cost V 11 bases and J 4 bases, with 14 bases left between them.

V usage is TRBV4-3 and J usage is TRBJ1-5; TRBD1 matches at 7 bases. The CDR3 sequence is 17 residues long. Germline values: CDR1 LGHNA, CDR2 YSLEER. V was pared by 0 bases and J by 2 bases, with 7 bases of the junction left unmatched. The CDR3 DNA sequence: TGCGCCAGCAGCCAAGATTACAGGGGCTCGGGCAATCAGCCCCAGCATTTT. This gives the protein CASSQDYRGSGNQPQHF.